This TCR beta chain was identified during a study of radiotherapy plus CTLA-4 blockade in lung cancer. With 8 bases clipped from V and 6 bases from J, the junction kept 12 bases outside the gene matches. Germline V gives CDR1 MNHEY, CDR2 SMNVEV (reference sequence). There are 15 residues in the CDR3. Data came from immunoSEQ multiplex PCR; TCRdb stores just in-frame clones and leaves some out. The profile shows about 59,000 clones, less than 75% of them singletons. This clone appeared once. The antigen is unknown. Broader study findings: TCR clones from tumors expanded in blood after radiotherapy plus ipilimumab.

The chain combines TRBV27 with TRBJ2-3, with 9 bases that match TRBD1. The TCR was taken from a human donor with non-small cell lung cancer whose response to radiotherapy plus ipilimumab could not be evaluated. This specimen was peripheral blood, taken from a patient treated with radiotherapy plus ipilimumab. The CDR3 reads CASRGQGRGRDTQYF. DNA for the CDR3: TGTGCCAGCCGGGGACAGGGAAGGGGTCGGGATACGCAGTATTTT.